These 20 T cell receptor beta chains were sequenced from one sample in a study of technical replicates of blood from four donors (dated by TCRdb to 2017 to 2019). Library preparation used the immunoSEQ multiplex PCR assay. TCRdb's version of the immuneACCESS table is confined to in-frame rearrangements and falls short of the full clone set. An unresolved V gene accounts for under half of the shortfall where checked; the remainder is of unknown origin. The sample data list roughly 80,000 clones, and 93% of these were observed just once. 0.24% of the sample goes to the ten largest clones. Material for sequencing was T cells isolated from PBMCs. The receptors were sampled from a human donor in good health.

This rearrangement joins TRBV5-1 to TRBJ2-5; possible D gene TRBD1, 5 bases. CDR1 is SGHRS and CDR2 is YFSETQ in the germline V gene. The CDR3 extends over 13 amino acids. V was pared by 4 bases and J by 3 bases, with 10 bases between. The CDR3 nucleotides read TGCGCCAGCAGCCTTGACAGAGAAGAGACCCAGTACTTC. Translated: CASSLDREETQYF.

The CDR3, as DNA: TGTGCCAGCAGTTTGGCCCGACTACAGGGGGCAAGCACAGATACGCAGTATTTT. It yields the protein CASSLARLQGASTDTQYF. The chain uses TRBV28 and TRBJ2-3; 9 positions agree with TRBD1. Germline V gene sequence: CDR1 MDHEN, CDR2 SYDVKM. V lost 3 bases and J lost 0; bases outside the gene matches: 10. This CDR3 spans 18 amino acids. Filled out from reference TRBV28 and TRBJ2-3, the complete variable domain reads DVKVTQSSRYLVKRTGEKVFLECVQDMDHENMFWYRQDPGLGLRLIYFSYDVKMKEKGDIPEGYSVSREKKERFSLILESASTNQTSMYLCASSLARLQGASTDTQYFGPGTRLTVL.

The DNA of the CDR3 is TGTGCCAGCAGCCCCCAGCTAGCGGGGTACAATGAGCAGTTCTTC. Protein: CASSPQLAGYNEQFF. The chain recombines TRBV5-4 with TRBJ2-1; 9 bases are a match to TRBD2. J was trimmed by 4 bases and V by 4 bases; bases with no gene match: 6. Germline V gene lookup returns CDR1 SGHNT and CDR2 YYREEE (reference sequence). The CDR3 has 15 amino acids.

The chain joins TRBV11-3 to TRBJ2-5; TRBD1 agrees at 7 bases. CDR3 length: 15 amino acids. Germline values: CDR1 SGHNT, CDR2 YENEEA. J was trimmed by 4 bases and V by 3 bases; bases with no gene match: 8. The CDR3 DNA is TGTGCCAGCAGCTTCCGACAGGGTGAGGGAGAGACCCAGTACTTC. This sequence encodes CASSFRQGEGETQYF.

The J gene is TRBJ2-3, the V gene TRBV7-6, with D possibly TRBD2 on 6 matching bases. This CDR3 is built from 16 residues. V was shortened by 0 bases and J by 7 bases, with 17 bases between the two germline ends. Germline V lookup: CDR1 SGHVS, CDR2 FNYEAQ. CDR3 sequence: CASSLADGGGGNTQYF. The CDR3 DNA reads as TGTGCCAGCAGCTTAGCAGACGGGGGAGGTGGGAATACGCAGTATTTT.

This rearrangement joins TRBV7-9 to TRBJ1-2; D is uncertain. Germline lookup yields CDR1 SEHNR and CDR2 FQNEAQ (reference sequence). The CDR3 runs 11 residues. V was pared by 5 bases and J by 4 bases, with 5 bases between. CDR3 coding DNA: TGTGCCAGCAGCCCCTTCTATGGCTACACCTTC. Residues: CASSPFYGYTF.

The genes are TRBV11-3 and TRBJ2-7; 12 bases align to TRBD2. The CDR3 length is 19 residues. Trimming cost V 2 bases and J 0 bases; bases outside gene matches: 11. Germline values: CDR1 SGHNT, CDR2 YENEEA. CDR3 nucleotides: TGTGCCAGCAGCTTACCCGAAGGGCTAGCGGGGGGGTACTCCTACGAGCAGTACTTC. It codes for CASSLPEGLAGGYSYEQYF.

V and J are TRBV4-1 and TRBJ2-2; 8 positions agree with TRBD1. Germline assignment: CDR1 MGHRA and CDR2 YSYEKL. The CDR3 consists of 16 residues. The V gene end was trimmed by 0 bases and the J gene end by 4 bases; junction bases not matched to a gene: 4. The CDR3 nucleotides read TGCGCCAGCAGCCAAGAGTGGCAGGGGGCCACCGGGGAGCTGTTTTTT. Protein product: CASSQEWQGATGELFF.

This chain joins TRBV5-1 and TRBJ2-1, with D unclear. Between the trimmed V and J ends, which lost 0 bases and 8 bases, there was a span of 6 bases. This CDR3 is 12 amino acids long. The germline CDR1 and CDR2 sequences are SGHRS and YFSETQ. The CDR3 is CASSLAIDEQFF. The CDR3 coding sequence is TGCGCCAGCAGCTTGGCTATAGATGAGCAGTTCTTC.

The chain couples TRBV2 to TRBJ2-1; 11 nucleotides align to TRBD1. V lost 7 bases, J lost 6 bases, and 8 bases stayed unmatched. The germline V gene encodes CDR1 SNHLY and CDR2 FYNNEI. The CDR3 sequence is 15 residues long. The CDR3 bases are TGTGCCAGCAAGTCCGGGACAGGGGGTGGCAATGAGCAGTTCTTC. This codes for CASKSGTGGGNEQFF.

The CDR3 DNA sequence: TGTGCCAGCAGTGGTAAACCGGGACACTCTGGGGAGACCCAGTACTTC. The encoded protein is CASSGKPGHSGETQYF. The V and J genes are TRBV2 and TRBJ2-5; perhaps TRBD1 as D (6 bases). The germline V and J ends were trimmed by 4 bases and 5 bases, with 20 bases remaining between them. Germline V lookup: CDR1 SNHLY, CDR2 FYNNEI. This CDR3 is 16 amino acids long.

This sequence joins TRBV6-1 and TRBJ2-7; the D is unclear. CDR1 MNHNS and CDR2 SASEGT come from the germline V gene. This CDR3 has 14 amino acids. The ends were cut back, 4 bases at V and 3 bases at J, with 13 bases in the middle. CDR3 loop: CASSVWAEHYEQYF. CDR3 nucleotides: TGTGCCAGCAGTGTATGGGCCGAACACTACGAGCAGTACTTC.

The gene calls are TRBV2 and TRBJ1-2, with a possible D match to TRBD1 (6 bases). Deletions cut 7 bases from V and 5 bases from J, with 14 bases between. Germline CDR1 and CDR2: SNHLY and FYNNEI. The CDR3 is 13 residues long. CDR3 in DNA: TGTGCCAGCACCGGACAGCAAAATTATGGCTACACCTTC. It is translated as CASTGQQNYGYTF.

CDR3 in amino acids: CATSRDRGRGKATF. CDR3 nucleotides: TGTGCCACCAGCAGAGATCGTGGCAGGGGGAAGGCCACCTTC. This chain joins TRBV15 and TRBJ1-2; 7 nucleotides match TRBD1. Germline CDR1 reads LNHNV; CDR2 reads YYDKDF (reference sequence). The CDR3 loop spans 14 amino acids. The junction had 11 bases not matched to a gene; V was cut back by 0 bases and J by 13 bases.

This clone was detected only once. For the CDR3, the DNA is TGTGCCAGCAAACGGGGGACAGCCCAAACTTATGGCTACACCTTC. Its translation: CASKRGTAQTYGYTF. The chain recombines TRBV7-9 with TRBJ1-2, with TRBD1 matching over 7 bases. This CDR3 has 15 residues. V was pared by 7 bases and J by 5 bases, with 13 bases of the junction left unmatched. Germline CDR1 is SEHNR and CDR2 is FQNEAQ (reference sequence).

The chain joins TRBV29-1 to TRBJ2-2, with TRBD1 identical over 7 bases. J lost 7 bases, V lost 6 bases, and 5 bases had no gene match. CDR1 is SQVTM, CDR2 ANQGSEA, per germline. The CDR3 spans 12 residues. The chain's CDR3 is CSVRGHGGELFF. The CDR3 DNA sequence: TGCAGCGTAAGGGGGCACGGCGGGGAGCTGTTTTTT.

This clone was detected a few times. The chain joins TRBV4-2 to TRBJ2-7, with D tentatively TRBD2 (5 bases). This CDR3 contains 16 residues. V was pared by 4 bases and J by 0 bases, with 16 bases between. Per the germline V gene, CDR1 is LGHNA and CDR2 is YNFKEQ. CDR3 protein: CASSPPGIAPSYEQYF. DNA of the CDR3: TGTGCCAGCAGCCCTCCCGGGATAGCCCCCTCCTACGAGCAGTACTTC.

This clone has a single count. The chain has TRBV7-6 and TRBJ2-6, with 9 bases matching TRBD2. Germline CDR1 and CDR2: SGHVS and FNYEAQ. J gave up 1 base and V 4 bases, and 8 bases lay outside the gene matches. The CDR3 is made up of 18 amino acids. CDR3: CASSSIWLAGSGANVLTF. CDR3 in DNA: TGTGCCAGCAGCTCCATCTGGCTAGCGGGATCTGGGGCCAACGTCCTGACTTTC.

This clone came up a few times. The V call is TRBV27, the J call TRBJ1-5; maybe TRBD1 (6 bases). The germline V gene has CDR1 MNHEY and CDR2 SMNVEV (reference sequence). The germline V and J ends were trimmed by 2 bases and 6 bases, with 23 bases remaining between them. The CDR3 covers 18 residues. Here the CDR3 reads CASSLRGYSQGNIQPQHF. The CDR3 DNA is TGTGCCAGCAGTTTAAGGGGATATTCTCAGGGGAACATTCAGCCCCAGCATTTT.

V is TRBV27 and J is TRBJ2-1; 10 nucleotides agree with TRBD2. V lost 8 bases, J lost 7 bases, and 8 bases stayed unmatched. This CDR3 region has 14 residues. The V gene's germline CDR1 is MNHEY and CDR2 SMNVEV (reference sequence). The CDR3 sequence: CASFTAGGPNEQFF. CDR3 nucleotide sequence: TGTGCCAGCTTCACAGCGGGAGGGCCGAATGAGCAGTTCTTC.